The 5 T cell receptor beta chains below come from one sample, sequenced in a study of blood T cells in healthy people across ages. Using a J-beta primer mix together with a sample-barcoded 5' primer, a second PCR was run for about 6 to 11 cycles. TCRdb itself ran the 5' RACE reads through MiXCR, one entry per CDR3 protein. The data hold roughly 640,000 distinct CDR3 sequences, with around 31% observed a single time. Sequences were obtained from blood. The receptors were gathered from an elderly woman in good health.

This clonotype has a count of ten or more. The gene calls are TRBV29-1 and TRBJ2-3; the match to TRBD1 covers 7 bases. CDR3 size: 14 residues. Germline CDR1 reads SQVTM; CDR2 reads ANQGSEA. Unmatched junction bases numbered 10, after V lost 6 bases and J lost 4 bases. Here the CDR3 DNA reads TGCAGCGTGAAGGACAGGATCCTAGCAGATACGCAGTATTTT. This gives the protein CSVKDRILADTQYF.

The chain links TRBV10-3 to TRBJ1-2; no clear D. CDR3 length: 15 amino acids. Trimming stripped 3 bases from V and 7 bases from J, with 18 bases between. Germline values: CDR1 ENHRY, CDR2 SYGVKD. This chain's CDR3 is CAISDPTGDFSGYTF. The CDR3 nucleotides are TGTGCCATCAGTGACCCTACCGGAGATTTTAGTGGCTACACCTTC.

The V call is TRBV6-6, the J call TRBJ1-4; 9 nucleotides match TRBD1. Trimming took 6 bases from V and 0 from J; bases not matched to a gene: 2. The CDR3 consists of 15 residues. The germline V gene encodes CDR1 MNHNY and CDR2 SVGAGI (reference sequence). The CDR3 DNA reads as TGTGCCAGCAGAACAGGGGGCCCAACTAATGAAAAACTGTTTTTT. Its protein product is CASRTGGPTNEKLFF.

This clonotype showed up many times. This chain joins TRBV5-1 and TRBJ2-3; no clear D gene. Germline V CDR1 and CDR2: SGHRS, YFSETQ. The CDR3 contains 12 residues. V dropped 3 bases and J dropped 8 bases, with 10 bases sitting between them. CDR3 nucleotide sequence: TGCGCCAGCAGCTGGGATATCGTTACGCAGTATTTT. Amino acids: CASSWDIVTQYF.

The sample holds many counts of this clonotype. The chain carries TRBV7-3 and TRBJ1-2; D gene unclear. CDR1 and CDR2 from the germline V gene are SGHTA and FQGTGA. The germline V and J ends were trimmed by 6 bases and 2 bases, with 13 bases remaining between them. The CDR3 is 14 amino acids. As DNA, the CDR3 is TGTGCCAGCAGAGGAGGGAGTATGAACTATGGCTACACCTTC. Its translation: CASRGGSMNYGYTF.